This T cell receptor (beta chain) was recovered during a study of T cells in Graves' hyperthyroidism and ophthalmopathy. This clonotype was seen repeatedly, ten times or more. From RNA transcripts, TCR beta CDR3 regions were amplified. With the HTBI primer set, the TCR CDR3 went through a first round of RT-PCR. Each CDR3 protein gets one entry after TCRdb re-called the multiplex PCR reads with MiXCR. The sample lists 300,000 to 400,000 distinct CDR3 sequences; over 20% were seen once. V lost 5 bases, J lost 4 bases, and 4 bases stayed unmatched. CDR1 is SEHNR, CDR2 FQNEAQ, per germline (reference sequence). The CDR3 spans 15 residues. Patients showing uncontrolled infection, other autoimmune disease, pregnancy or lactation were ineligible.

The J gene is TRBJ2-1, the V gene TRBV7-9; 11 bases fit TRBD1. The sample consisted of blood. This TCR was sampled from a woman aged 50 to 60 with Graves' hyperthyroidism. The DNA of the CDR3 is TGTGCCAGCAGCCCGGGACAGGGGGAATACAATGAGCAGTTCTTC. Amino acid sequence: CASSPGQGEYNEQFF.